The following is a T cell receptor beta chain sequence with its context. Germline V gives CDR1 SGHRS, CDR2 YFSETQ. The V and J ends lost 4 bases and 4 bases respectively, with 12 bases between them. The CDR3 contains 14 residues. TCR libraries were built from approximately 0.45 ug of total RNA by linear amplification. TCRdb called the reads again in MiXCR, with one record for every CDR3 protein. The data contain about 200,000 distinct CDR3 sequences, nearly 75% of them singletons. The sample comes from a study of healthy donors' naive CD4 and CD8 T cells. The genes are TRBV5-1 and TRBJ1-3, with a tentative D call TRBD1 (5 bases). The sequence was collected from a pool of human donors in good health; the sample pools cells from several healthy donors. The source material was naive CD4+ and CD8+ T cells sorted from blood, pooled from several donors. The CDR3 region is CASSRGVGGNTIYF. The CDR3 DNA sequence: TGCGCCAGCAGCCGGGGCGTGGGAGGAAACACCATATATTTT. The full variable domain, rest sourced from reference TRBV5-1 and TRBJ1-3, is KAGVTQTPRYLIKTRGQQVTLSCSPISGHRSVSWYQQTPGQGLQFLFEYFSETQRNKGNFPGRFSGRQFSNSRSEMNVSTLELGDSALYLCASSRGVGGNTIYFGEGSWLTVV.